The present TCR beta chain was sequenced within a study of vaccination and CD4 T cells after COVID-19. Whole-study context: Post-COVID specimens were obtained a median around 92 days after diagnosis (range 35 to 161). Overlapping SARS-CoV-2, HCoV-NL63, HCoV-OC43 and HCoV-229E spike peptides stimulated the cells.

Findings of the study overall: Post-vaccination reactive clonotypes (median roughly 40) did not differ significantly from post-infection (under 22).

In germline, CDR1 is MNHNS, CDR2 SASEGT. CDR3 length: 14 amino acids. V was trimmed by 10 bases and J by 4 bases, leaving 14 bases between them. Treatment here: roughly ten-day PBMC culture with coronavirus spike peptide pools or control peptides (ViraFEST assay). ViraFEST grew antigen-specific T cells using peptide pools, then sequenced TCRs. Only a few counts were recorded for this clonotype. What it binds is unknown. Cultured CD4+ T-cell DNA underwent Oncomine TCR Beta short-read sequencing. TCRdb reprocessed the PCR reads with MiXCR, giving one entry per CDR3 protein. The profile covers 12,000 or so distinct CDR3 sequences, with more than 55% appearing a single time and about 15% taken by the ten largest.

V usage is TRBV6-1 and J usage is TRBJ1-6, with D possibly matching TRBD1 (6 bases). The origin of this receptor is a human donor who had recovered from COVID-19. The sample taken for sequencing was CD4+ T cells from blood, cultured in vitro. CDR3: CATLGGSYNSPLHF. The CDR3 DNA reads TGTGCCACCCTAGGGGGTTCTTATAATTCACCCCTCCACTTT.